The 15 T cell receptor beta chains presented below share a single source sample, sequenced in a study of cytomegalovirus exposure and HLA in healthy donors. PCR used 60 Vbeta primers and 13 Jbeta primers. Some clones are missing from TCRdb's copy, which holds only in-frame ones; the method was immunoSEQ multiplex PCR. This table holds approximately 110,000 clones, about three quarters found once. Input material: PBMCs. The receptor source for this set is a woman in her forties in good health and CMV-seropositive.

In its sample, this clone was seen once. CDR3 DNA sequence: TGTGCCTGGAGAGGGACAGGCGGATGGGGCTACACCTTC. Residues: CAWRGTGGWGYTF. The chain joins TRBV30 to TRBJ1-2, with TRBD1 identical over 8 bases. With 3 bases clipped from V and 8 bases from J, the junction kept 8 bases outside the gene matches. The CDR3 loop spans 13 amino acids. The germline gives CDR1 GTSNPN, CDR2 SVGIG (reference sequence).

This rearrangement joins TRBV6-6 to TRBJ1-5; D is perhaps TRBD1 (5 bases). V gave up 0 bases and J gave up 1 base, with 7 bases separating them. Germline CDR1 is MNHNY and CDR2 is SVGAGI (reference sequence). This CDR3 comprises 15 residues. The CDR3, as DNA: TGTGCCAGCAGTTACTCCGGGGGAAGCAATCAGCCCCAGCATTTT. It is translated as CASSYSGGSNQPQHF.

The J gene is TRBJ2-3, the V gene TRBV9; 11 bases line up with TRBD2. This CDR3 is built from 16 residues. J was trimmed by 3 bases and V by 4 bases; bases with no gene match: 7. Germline CDR1 and CDR2: SGDLS and YYNGEE. The CDR3 is CASSPRLAGRTDTQYF. The CDR3 DNA is TGTGCCAGCAGCCCACGACTAGCGGGGCGAACAGATACGCAGTATTTT.

This clone was seen a few times. The rearrangement uses TRBV29-1 and TRBJ2-1; 11 bases line up with TRBD2. Germline V lookup: CDR1 SQVTM, CDR2 ANQGSEA. This CDR3 has 14 amino acids. J was trimmed by 6 bases and V by 6 bases; bases with no gene match: 7. Written as DNA, the CDR3 is TGCAGCGTCCTTTCCGGACTAGCGGGCAATGAGCAGTTCTTC. Amino acid sequence: CSVLSGLAGNEQFF.

This clone occurred a few times. This chain joins TRBV5-1 and TRBJ2-7, with TRBD1 matching 9 bases. The V gene end was trimmed by 4 bases and the J gene end by 6 bases; junction bases not matched to a gene: 8. Looked up from germline, CDR1 is SGHRS and CDR2 is YFSETQ. This CDR3 has 14 amino acids. DNA for the CDR3: TGCGCCAGCAGCCCTGGGGACAGGGTCGGCGAGCAGTACTTC. Protein product: CASSPGDRVGEQYF.

V is TRBV7-2 and J is TRBJ2-3, with D perhaps matching TRBD2 (5 bases). Germline CDR1 reads SGHTA; CDR2 reads FQGNSA. This CDR3 contains 13 residues. Trimming took 5 bases from V and 6 from J, leaving 12 bases between them. The CDR3 sequence: CASSGGFGDTQYF. Here the CDR3 DNA reads TGTGCCAGCAGCGGAGGTTTCGGGGATACGCAGTATTTT.

The J gene is TRBJ1-6, the V gene TRBV5-6, with D possibly being TRBD1 (5 bases). Germline CDR1 reads SGHDT; CDR2 reads YYEEEE. CDR3 length equals 13 residues. V was clipped by 4 bases and J by 14 bases, with 16 bases between them. CDR3 amino acids: CASSAGVLGTLHF. CDR3 coding DNA: TGTGCCAGCAGCGCGGGGGTATTGGGGACCCTCCACTTT.

This clone was counted only a few times. The V and J genes are TRBV2 and TRBJ1-4; D gene ambiguous. V dropped 4 bases and J dropped 4 bases, with 10 bases sitting between them. The CDR3 runs to 14 residues. The germline V gene has CDR1 SNHLY and CDR2 FYNNEI. The CDR3 DNA follows: TGTGCCAGCAGTGCCGGGAACTTTAATGAAAAACTGTTTTTT. Encoded protein: CASSAGNFNEKLFF.

The chain carries TRBV27 and TRBJ1-1; D ambiguous. V was pared by 8 bases and J by 5 bases, with 15 bases between. The CDR3 is made up of 13 amino acids. Germline assignment: CDR1 MNHEY and CDR2 SMNVEV (reference sequence). CDR3 sequence reads: CASSNGDLTEAFF. In nucleotides, the CDR3 is TGTGCCAGCTCTAATGGAGACCTAACTGAAGCTTTCTTT.

The chain is built from TRBV4-2 and TRBJ1-2; no firm D call. Trimming took off 5 bases at V and 3 bases at J, with 16 bases between the two ends. The CDR3 runs to 15 residues. CDR1 is LGHNA, CDR2 YNFKEQ, per germline. The CDR3 is CASSDQSPGYYGYTF. DNA for the CDR3: TGTGCCAGCAGCGATCAGAGTCCAGGCTACTATGGCTACACCTTC.

This clone has more than one count but fewer than ten. The V call is TRBV4-2, the J call TRBJ1-2; 7 bases are shared with TRBD1. The CDR3 is 16 amino acids. V trimming: 0 bases; J trimming: 8 bases; junction bases outside the gene matches: 12. Germline V CDR1 and CDR2: LGHNA, YNFKEQ. DNA for the CDR3: TGTGCCAGCAGCCAAGATCGTACAGACAGGGTCGAAGGCTACACCTTC. It translates to CASSQDRTDRVEGYTF.

The CDR3, as DNA: TGTGCCAGCAGAGATGGGACTAATGATGAGCAGTTCTTC. Protein product: CASRDGTNDEQFF. This sequence joins TRBV6-5 and TRBJ2-1, with TRBD2 matching 7 bases. V was clipped by 6 bases and J by 8 bases; unmatched bases: 7. CDR1 MNHEY and CDR2 SVGAGI come from the germline V gene. CDR3 length: 13 amino acids.

This clone was seen a few times. The chain recombines TRBV7-2 with TRBJ1-1, with a tentative D call TRBD1 (6 bases). Trimming stripped 3 bases from V and 1 base from J, with 12 bases between. The germline CDR1 and CDR2 sequences are SGHTA and FQGNSA. CDR3 length: 15 amino acids. CDR3 amino acids: CASSFQQGSNTEAFF. CDR3 DNA: TGTGCCAGCAGCTTTCAACAGGGATCGAACACTGAAGCTTTCTTT.

This clone showed up just a few times. The chain recombines TRBV6-6 with TRBJ2-7, with 8 bases identical to TRBD1. Germline CDR1 reads MNHNY; CDR2 reads SVGAGI (reference sequence). The CDR3 consists of 14 residues. J lost 12 bases, V lost 9 bases, and 19 bases had no gene match. CDR3 region: CASEAGTGGLRGYF. The CDR3 coding sequence is TGTGCCAGTGAAGCAGGCACAGGGGGTCTAAGGGGGTACTTC.

The rearrangement links TRBV2 to TRBJ1-6; D uncertain. This CDR3 has 16 residues. Trimming shortened V by 4 bases and J by 0 bases, and 10 bases separated the two germline ends. The germline V gene encodes CDR1 SNHLY and CDR2 FYNNEI. This CDR3 reads CASSGVGSSYNSPLHF. Written as DNA, the CDR3 is TGTGCCAGCAGTGGGGTGGGGAGCTCCTATAATTCACCCCTCCACTTT.